This T cell receptor beta chain is from a study of cytomegalovirus exposure and HLA in healthy donors. The PCR used 60 Vbeta and 13 Jbeta primers. Clones were sequenced by immunoSEQ multiplex PCR, and TCRdb holds only the in-frame ones, with some missing. The sample includes around 94,000 clones, about 72% of them seen just once. The TCR comes from a woman aged 60-75 years in good health and CMV-seropositive. The sequenced sample consisted of PBMCs.

CDR3 amino acids: CASSDLQRVPYEQYF. The DNA of the CDR3 is TGTGCCAGCAGTGATTTACAGCGGGTACCCTACGAGCAGTACTTC. The chain recombines TRBV2 with TRBJ2-7; possible D gene TRBD2, 6 bases. The CDR3 consists of 15 residues. In germline, CDR1 is SNHLY, CDR2 FYNNEI. V gave up 3 bases and J gave up 2 bases, with 14 bases separating them. The full variable domain, its missing parts supplied by reference TRBV2 and TRBJ2-7, is EPEVTQTPSHQVTQMGQEVILRCVPISNHLYFYWYRQILGQKVEFLVSFYNNEISEKSEIFDDQFSVERPDGSNFTLKIRSTKLEDSAMYFCASSDLQRVPYEQYFGPGTRLTVT.